This TCR beta chain was found in a study of blood T cell repertoires in COVID-19. This clone was counted ten times or more. The data were produced by immunoSEQ multiplex PCR, yet TCRdb's version contains in-frame clones alone and is incomplete. The sample lists around 250,000 clones; about 86% were seen once. The CDR3 consists of 15 residues. Per germline, CDR1 SGHTA and CDR2 FQGTGA. Trimming at V came to 2 bases and at J to 6 bases, leaving 4 bases not matched to a gene. Sequenced material: peripheral blood. The V and J genes are TRBV7-3 and TRBJ2-2; 9 bases match TRBD2. The TCR originated in a man aged 35-49 years with active or convalescent COVID-19. The CDR3 is CASSLAGGSAGELFF. The CDR3 DNA is TGTGCCAGCAGCTTAGCGGGAGGGTCCGCCGGGGAGCTGTTTTTT.